This T cell receptor beta chain appears in the sequencing data of a study of T cell repertoires in ileal Crohn's disease. Study-level information: Median disease duration was approximately eight years; less than 45% smoked at surgery. Operated complications were stricturing disease (approximately 61%) and penetrating disease (approximately 39%). Whole-study findings and limits: Every patient over 26.8% clonality showed endoscopic recurrence. Compared with non-smokers, active smokers at surgery showed more clonal expansions.

Germline values: CDR1 SGHTA, CDR2 FQGNSA. V shed 5 bases and J shed 8 bases, with 10 bases lying between them. The CDR3 extends over 12 amino acids. Sequencing used immunoSEQ multiplex PCR; TCRdb keeps in-frame clones, though not all of them. The sample yields about 14,000 clones, under 90% seen once. For this clone: Its antigen is not identified.

The sequencing sample was made of ileal tissue. The sequence derives from an adult with Crohn's disease. The rearrangement joins TRBV7-2 to TRBJ2-1; no clear D gene. CDR3 region: CASSPSRDEQFF. The CDR3 DNA follows: TGTGCCAGCAGCCCTAGTCGGGATGAGCAGTTCTTC.